The 31 T cell receptor beta chains below all came from one sample that was sequenced in a study of glioma-infiltrating T cells. Using RNA template, CDR3s of TCR alpha and beta were amplified with iRepertoire arm-PCR. MiXCR was run by TCRdb on the multiplex PCR reads, yielding one entry per CDR3 protein. The table lists more than 110,000 distinct CDR3 sequences, more than 35% of them singletons. The specimen was glioma tissue, nonneoplastic brain tissue, or PBMCs (not recorded which). The receptors shown here come from a human donor with low-grade glioma or glioblastoma, undergoing nonglioma brain surgery, or in good health (not recorded which).

V usage is TRBV20-1 and J usage is TRBJ2-1; D gene uncertain. Per the germline V gene, CDR1 is DFQATT and CDR2 is SNEGSKA (reference sequence). The CDR3 is 15 residues long. V lost 0 bases, J lost 6 bases, and 15 bases lay in between. As DNA, the CDR3 is TGCAGTGCTAGAGATAACGGCTTTTGGGGCAATGAGCAGTTCTTC. It yields the protein CSARDNGFWGNEQFF.

V usage is TRBV2 and J usage is TRBJ2-5; D is possibly TRBD1 (5 bases). CDR1 is SNHLY and CDR2 is FYNNEI in the germline V gene. The CDR3 runs to 14 residues. V gave up 10 bases and J gave up 2 bases, with 17 bases separating them. CDR3 loop: CAILTDSEQETQYF. The CDR3 bases are TGTGCCATCTTAACAGACAGTGAGCAAGAGACCCAGTACTTC.

Points on this clonotype: At one boundary the junction diverges from the germline segment, which might be a read error. The chain has TRBV20-1 and TRBJ2-5, with a weak D call TRBD2 (6 bases). Germline CDR1 is DFQATT and CDR2 is SNEGSKA (reference sequence). This CDR3 has 15 residues. The CDR3 reads CSARDGLATQESQYF. Here the CDR3 DNA reads TGCAGTGCTAGAGACGGGCTAGCGACGCAAGAGTCCCAGTACTTC.

This clonotype turned up a few times. The chain combines TRBV4-1 with TRBJ1-1; D uncertain. The CDR3 consists of 15 residues. The V gene lost 0 bases and the J gene lost 3 bases, with 11 bases spanning the gap. CDR1 is MGHRA and CDR2 is YSYEKL in the germline V gene. The chain's CDR3 is CASSQESGGYTEAFF. CDR3 DNA: TGCGCCAGCAGCCAAGAGTCCGGAGGGTACACTGAAGCTTTCTTT.

By proportion, this clonotype is medium-sized (0.01 to 0.1%). The V call is TRBV10-2, the J call TRBJ2-3; no clear D. This CDR3 is built from 15 residues. CDR1 WSHSY and CDR2 SAAADI come from the germline V gene. The germline V and J ends were trimmed by 3 bases and 1 base, with 11 bases remaining between them. The CDR3 DNA sequence: TGCGCCAGCAGTGAAATGGCGCTCGGCACAGATACGCAGTATTTT. Amino acids: CASSEMALGTDTQYF.

This clonotype was counted only a few times. DNA of the CDR3: TGCAGTGCGGTTCCGAGCTCCTACAATGAGCAGTTCTTC. Its protein product is CSAVPSSYNEQFF. V and J are TRBV20-1 and TRBJ2-1; the D is unclear. The CDR3 contains 13 residues. The germline V and J ends were trimmed by 6 bases and 0 bases, with 9 bases remaining between them. Germline CDR1 and CDR2: DFQATT and SNEGSKA (reference sequence).

The rearrangement links TRBV5-6 to TRBJ1-5; possible D gene TRBD1, 5 bases. The germline V gene encodes CDR1 SGHDT and CDR2 YYEEEE. V lost 1 base and J 1 base, leaving 12 bases between the germline ends. The CDR3 has 16 amino acids. The CDR3 is CASSLLGDWSNQPQHF. The CDR3, as DNA: TGTGCCAGCAGCTTGTTAGGGGATTGGAGCAATCAGCCCCAGCATTTT. The whole variable domain, remainder taken from reference TRBV5-6 and TRBJ1-5, is DAGVTQSPTHLIKTRGQQVTLRCSPKSGHDTVSWYQQALGQGPQFIFQYYEEEERQRGNFPDRFSGHQFPNYSSELNVNALLLGDSALYLCASSLLGDWSNQPQHFGDGTRLSIL.

This clonotype was counted at least ten times. This sequence joins TRBV6-2 or TRBV6-3 and TRBJ1-1; D is possibly TRBD1 (5 bases). Germline CDR1 and CDR2: MNHEY and SVGEGT. CDR3 length: 13 amino acids. V was pared by 4 bases and J by 4 bases, with 10 bases between. In DNA, the CDR3 is TGTGCCAGCAGTTTTTTCGGGGGCACTGAAGCTTTCTTT. Its protein product is CASSFFGGTEAFF.

This clonotype has only a few counts. The chain joins TRBV20-1 to TRBJ2-7, with 9 bases identical to TRBD2. CDR1 and CDR2 (germline): DFQATT, SNEGSKA (reference sequence). The trim removed 5 bases at V and 0 bases at J, leaving 8 bases unmatched. The CDR3 spans 15 residues. The CDR3 DNA sequence: TGCAGTGCTTGGTCGACTAGCGGTAGCTCCTACGAGCAGTACTTC. Translated, it gives CSAWSTSGSSYEQYF.

The chain recombines TRBV20-1 with TRBJ1-1; tentative D call: TRBD1 (5 bases). Germline CDR1 and CDR2: DFQATT and SNEGSKA (reference sequence). The CDR3 totals 12 residues. CDR3 DNA sequence: TGCACCACCTGGGGAGGGGACACTGAAGCTTTCTTT. It specifies CTTWGGDTEAFF.

This clonotype was recorded many times. CDR3 sequence (DNA): TGTGCCAGCACCCGGAGGGGACTCACTGAAGCTTTCTTT. Its translation is CASTRRGLTEAFF. This sequence joins TRBV6-1 and TRBJ1-1; D perhaps matches TRBD1 (5 bases). Trimming took off 7 bases at V and 4 bases at J, with 13 bases between the two ends. Germline V CDR1 and CDR2: MNHNS, SASEGT. CDR3 length: 13 amino acids.

Concerning this clonotype itself: At one of its ends the junction is not consistent with the germline gene, which may arise from a read error. The chain is built from TRBV6-4 and TRBJ2-1; possible D gene TRBD2, 7 bases. Germline V gene sequence: CDR1 MRHNA, CDR2 SNTAGT. CDR3 length: 14 residues. CDR3 sequence: CAISDGGGAAEQFF. The CDR3 DNA follows: TGTGCCATCAGTGATGGTGGGGGGGCGGCTGAGCAGTTCTTC.

The V call is TRBV28, the J call TRBJ2-1; possibly TRBD2 for D (6 bases). Looked up from germline, CDR1 is MDHEN and CDR2 is SYDVKM. Trimming shortened V by 4 bases and J by 5 bases, and 12 bases separated the two germline ends. The CDR3 spans 14 residues. The CDR3 reads CASSSRDWNNEQFF. CDR3 coding DNA: TGTGCCAGCAGTTCCCGGGACTGGAACAATGAGCAGTTCTTC.

This clonotype was picked up a small number of times. The genes are TRBV10-3 and TRBJ2-1; 10 bases are a match to TRBD2. This CDR3 comprises 15 residues. Germline V lookup: CDR1 ENHRY, CDR2 SYGVKD. The ends lost 4 bases at V and 8 bases at J; junction bases unmatched: 8. This CDR3 is CAISVQRGGSDEQFF. CDR3 DNA sequence: TGTGCCATCAGTGTTCAGCGGGGGGGAAGCGATGAGCAGTTCTTC.

This clonotype was seen more than once but under ten times. The chain carries TRBV7-2 and TRBJ2-3, with a tentative D call TRBD1 (6 bases). The V end lost 1 base, the J end lost 1 base, and 9 bases lay between the germline ends. CDR3 length equals 15 residues. Germline V lookup: CDR1 SGHTA, CDR2 FQGNSA. The CDR3 sequence is CASSLGGPRTDTQYF. DNA of the CDR3: TGTGCCAGCAGCTTAGGGGGGCCCCGCACAGATACGCAGTATTTT.

This clonotype was picked up a small number of times. CDR3 in amino acids: CATRGGHRENYGYTF. The CDR3 coding sequence is TGTGCCACCAGGGGAGGTCACAGGGAAAACTATGGCTACACCTTC. The V and J genes are TRBV24-1 and TRBJ1-2; D is perhaps TRBD1 (6 bases). This CDR3 has 15 residues. Trimming removed 7 bases from V and 2 bases from J, with 16 bases in between. From germline, CDR1 is KGHDR and CDR2 SFDVKD.

This rearrangement joins TRBV6-6 to TRBJ2-7; D ambiguous. Germline V CDR1 and CDR2: MNHNY, SVGAGI (reference sequence). Trimming pared 2 bases from V and 2 bases from J, leaving 7 bases between. CDR3 length equals 13 residues. DNA of the CDR3: TGTGCCAGCAGTTACGGGCTAACCTACGAGCAGTACTTC. Its protein is CASSYGLTYEQYF.

A remark on this clonotype: The CDR3 carries no conserved terminal phenylalanine or tryptophan, so it likely arises from a read error. J is TRBJ2-7 and V is TRBV20-1, with 10 bases matching TRBD1. V was pared by 4 bases and J by 4 bases, with 10 bases of the junction left unmatched. The length of the CDR3 is 15 residues. In germline, CDR1 is DFQATT, CDR2 SNEGSKA (reference sequence). CDR3 DNA sequence: TGCAGTGCTAACGGACCGGGACAGGGGCGATACGAGCAGTACTTA. Translated, it gives CSANGPGQGRYEQYL.

Ten or more counts support this clonotype. The chain carries TRBV20-1 and TRBJ2-1; 13 nucleotides agree with TRBD2. The germline gives CDR1 DFQATT, CDR2 SNEGSKA (reference sequence). The CDR3 is 14 residues long. With 5 bases clipped from V and 10 bases from J, the junction kept 8 bases outside the gene matches. The CDR3 DNA reads as TGCAGTGCTGATTGGACTAGCGGGGGCGAGGAGCAGTTCTTC. The encoded protein is CSADWTSGGEEQFF.

On this clonotype: An end of the junction does not agree with germline; a read error may underlie this. The J gene is TRBJ2-3, the V gene TRBV6-2 or TRBV6-3, with D uncertain. This CDR3 comprises 13 residues. Per the germline V gene, CDR1 is MNHEY and CDR2 is SVGEGT. The CDR3 sequence: CAGSYGYTDTQYF. CDR3 nucleotides: TGTGCCGGCAGTTACGGGTACACAGATACGCAGTATTTT.

The genes are TRBV19 and TRBJ2-3; 12 positions agree with TRBD2. After removal of 1 base from V and 3 bases from J, the junction contained 2 bases not matched to a gene. CDR1 is LNHDA, CDR2 SQIVND, per germline (reference sequence). The CDR3 is made up of 16 amino acids. The CDR3 here is CASSIASGGATDTQYF. CDR3 coding DNA: TGTGCCAGTAGTATAGCTAGCGGGGGGGCTACAGATACGCAGTATTTT.

The gene calls are TRBV6-1 and TRBJ2-7; D ambiguous. The V end was cut by 5 bases, the J end by 2 bases, with 10 bases between. The CDR3 loop spans 13 amino acids. CDR1 and CDR2 from the germline V gene are MNHNS and SASEGT. CDR3 in DNA: TGTGCCAGCAGTAAGGACCCGGCCTACGAGCAGTACTTC. The encoded protein is CASSKDPAYEQYF.

The chain couples TRBV18 to TRBJ2-5; the D is unclear. V lost 3 bases to trimming and J lost 3 bases, with 8 bases between them. The CDR3 has 13 residues. The germline gives CDR1 KGHSH, CDR2 LQKENI. In DNA, the CDR3 is TGTGCCAGCTCACCGGGATCAGAAGAGACCCAGTACTTC. Protein product: CASSPGSEETQYF.

V usage is TRBV7-2 and J usage is TRBJ2-3; 11 positions agree with TRBD2. This CDR3 has 16 residues. The V and J ends lost 2 bases and 3 bases, in that order; junction bases with no gene match: 4. CDR1 and CDR2 from the germline V gene are SGHTA and FQGNSA. The CDR3 DNA reads as TGTGCCAGCAGCTTACTACTAGCGGGAGAGACAGATACGCAGTATTTT. Amino acids: CASSLLLAGETDTQYF.

The chain employs TRBV28 and TRBJ1-2, with D unclear. The germline gives CDR1 MDHEN, CDR2 SYDVKM. V lost 5 bases and J 4 bases, leaving 8 bases between the germline ends. The CDR3 runs 12 residues. Written as DNA, the CDR3 is TGTGCCAGCAGTGGGGTTAGCTATGGCTACACCTTC. It specifies CASSGVSYGYTF.

This clonotype was observed a few times. The chain links TRBV27 to TRBJ1-1; D gene unclear. Germline-derived CDR1 and CDR2 are MNHEY and SMNVEV (reference sequence). V was pared by 6 bases and J by 1 base, with 15 bases between. This CDR3 is 15 amino acids long. CDR3 DNA sequence: TGTGCCAGCAGGCCCCTGTTAAGGCCGAACACTGAAGCTTTCTTT. The encoded protein is CASRPLLRPNTEAFF.

As for this clonotype: Sequence at one end of the junction differs from germline and may be a read error. The chain employs TRBV6-2 or TRBV6-3 and TRBJ2-3, with D perhaps matching TRBD1 or TRBD2 (6 bases each). This CDR3 is built from 13 residues. Germline V gives CDR1 MNHEY, CDR2 SVGEGT. The CDR3 DNA reads TGTGCCATCAGTGAGGGGGGTCTCGGAACGCAGTATTTT. It is translated as CAISEGGLGTQYF.

There are a few counts of this clonotype. The genes are TRBV7-9 and TRBJ1-1; 7 bases are shared with TRBD1. The germline V gene has CDR1 SEHNR and CDR2 FQNEAQ (reference sequence). J was trimmed by 1 base and V by 5 bases; bases with no gene match: 4. The CDR3 is 14 amino acids. CDR3: CASSRGGRNTEAFF. In nucleotides, the CDR3 is TGTGCCAGCAGCCGAGGGGGCAGGAACACTGAAGCTTTCTTT.

This clonotype was counted many times. This chain joins TRBV7-2 and TRBJ2-1; 11 bases line up with TRBD2. CDR1 is SGHTA and CDR2 is FQGNSA in the germline V gene. J lost 9 bases, V lost 1 base, and 8 bases had no gene match. The CDR3 spans 16 residues. The CDR3 region is CASSLERLAGTIEQFF. As DNA, the CDR3 is TGTGCCAGCAGCTTAGAACGACTAGCGGGAACTATTGAGCAGTTCTTC.

The chain carries TRBV6-1 and TRBJ2-5, with 11 bases that match TRBD2. J was trimmed by 3 bases and V by 5 bases; bases with no gene match: 2. Germline assignment: CDR1 MNHNS and CDR2 SASEGT. The CDR3 contains 14 residues. CDR3 DNA: TGTGCCAGCAGTAAGACTAGCGGGGAAGAGACCCAGTACTTC. This gives the protein CASSKTSGEETQYF.

This clonotype appeared a few times. V is TRBV20-1 and J is TRBJ2-3; possible D gene TRBD2, 7 bases. Germline V lookup: CDR1 DFQATT, CDR2 SNEGSKA (reference sequence). V was trimmed by 4 bases and J by 4 bases, leaving 12 bases between them. This CDR3 has 13 amino acids. The CDR3 loop is CSATGGPSDTQYF. DNA for the CDR3: TGCAGTGCTACCGGGGGGCCGTCAGATACGCAGTATTTT.